Shown below are 23 T cell receptor beta chains from a single sample sequenced in a study of blood T cell repertoires in COVID-19. Assay: immunoSEQ multiplex PCR; the TCRdb copy retains only in-frame clones and omits some. The data hold approximately 140,000 clones, with around nine tenths observed a single time. Sequences were obtained from peripheral blood. The source of these receptors is a human donor in a cohort sampled during active COVID-19.

Only one count was recorded for this clone. V is TRBV18 and J is TRBJ2-1; 8 positions match TRBD2. The length of the CDR3 is 14 residues. Germline V gene data show CDR1 as KGHSH and CDR2 as LQKENI. Trimming removed 0 bases from V and 12 bases from J; junction bases left unmatched: 7. The CDR3, as DNA: TGTGCCAGCTCACCACCGTCAAGCGGGAGTCGGCAGTTCTTC. As protein: CASSPPSSGSRQFF.

The chain employs TRBV7-2 and TRBJ1-4; D may be TRBD1 (5 bases). From germline, CDR1 is SGHTA and CDR2 FQGNSA. V was shortened by 5 bases and J by 1 base, with 14 bases between the two germline ends. The CDR3 totals 16 residues. CDR3 bases: TGTGCCAGCAGCCCTTCGGGGGGGGAAACTAATGAAAAACTGTTTTTT. It encodes CASSPSGGETNEKLFF.

The rearrangement links TRBV7-6 to TRBJ2-2, with TRBD2 matching 7 bases. The CDR3 is 14 amino acids. The germline V gene encodes CDR1 SGHVS and CDR2 FNYEAQ. Trimming cost V 2 bases and J 7 bases; bases outside gene matches: 4. The CDR3 DNA is TGTGCCAGCAGCTTAAATTCGGGGGGCGGGGAGCTGTTTTTT. It yields the protein CASSLNSGGGELFF.

The chain is built from TRBV6-5 and TRBJ1-1; D possibly corresponds to TRBD1 (6 bases). V was cut by 6 bases and J by 3 bases, with 17 bases left in between. CDR1 and CDR2 from the germline V gene are MNHEY and SVGAGI. CDR3 length: 15 amino acids. The CDR3 DNA follows: TGTGCCAGCAGCCGAACAGGGTTGGGGTACACTGAAGCTTTCTTT. Translation gives CASSRTGLGYTEAFF.

V and J are TRBV11-2 and TRBJ1-3; TRBD1 matches at 9 bases. V lost 1 base, J lost 2 bases, and 6 bases stayed unmatched. The CDR3 is made up of 17 amino acids. Germline CDR1 SGHAT, CDR2 FQNNGV. Written as DNA, the CDR3 is TGTGCCAGCAGCTTAGTCGGGACAGGGAGCCCTGGAAACACCATATATTTT. Translated: CASSLVGTGSPGNTIYF.

The chain couples TRBV9 to TRBJ2-3, with D unresolved. Germline V lookup: CDR1 SGDLS, CDR2 YYNGEE. V lost 4 bases and J 0 bases, leaving 12 bases between the germline ends. The CDR3 loop spans 15 amino acids. CDR3 protein: CASSQTPLSTDTQYF. The CDR3 nucleotides read TGTGCCAGCAGCCAAACCCCACTTAGCACAGATACGCAGTATTTT.

The rearrangement uses TRBV4-3 and TRBJ1-4; D not certain. CDR1 and CDR2 from the germline V gene are LGHNA and YSLEER. The CDR3 length is 14 residues. V was clipped by 1 base and J by 6 bases, with 9 bases between them. CDR3 coding DNA: TGCGCCAGCAGCCAAGGGAGAGGAGATGAAAAACTGTTTTTT. It codes for CASSQGRGDEKLFF.

The rearrangement uses TRBV6-5 and TRBJ1-5, with D perhaps matching TRBD1 (6 bases). V was trimmed by 6 bases and J by 0 bases, leaving 12 bases between them. In germline, CDR1 is MNHEY, CDR2 SVGAGI. The CDR3 has 15 residues. CDR3 region: CASSFDRYSNQPQHF. The CDR3 DNA follows: TGTGCCAGCAGCTTTGACAGGTATAGCAATCAGCCCCAGCATTTT.

This clone has more than one count but fewer than ten. The gene calls are TRBV30 and TRBJ2-5; 7 nucleotides agree with TRBD2. Germline CDR1 reads GTSNPN; CDR2 reads SVGIG (reference sequence). The junction had 6 bases not matched to a gene; V was cut back by 0 bases and J by 5 bases. The length of the CDR3 is 14 residues. The CDR3 reads CAWSVGFGGETQYF. CDR3 nucleotide sequence: TGTGCCTGGAGTGTGGGCTTCGGGGGGGAGACCCAGTACTTC.

The chain employs TRBV6-5 and TRBJ1-5, with TRBD1 matching over 9 bases. The V gene's germline CDR1 is MNHEY and CDR2 SVGAGI. Germline trimming cut 8 bases from V and 7 bases from J; bases unmatched to any gene: 9. The CDR3 runs to 14 residues. The CDR3 coding sequence is TGTGCCAGCCGATCAACAGGGGGCGGGCAGCCCCAGCATTTT. Translation gives CASRSTGGGQPQHF.

The chain carries TRBV9 and TRBJ2-2; 8 bases line up with TRBD2. J gave up 1 base and V 1 base, and 6 bases lay outside the gene matches. This CDR3 region has 17 residues. Germline V CDR1 and CDR2: SGDLS, YYNGEE. The CDR3 nucleotides are TGTGCCAGCAGCGTACCCCATAGCGGGAAGAACACCGGGGAGCTGTTTTTT. This encodes CASSVPHSGKNTGELFF.

This chain uses TRBV4-1 with TRBJ2-5; D is uncertain. V lost 1 base, J lost 5 bases, and 11 bases lay in between. CDR3 length: 14 amino acids. CDR1 MGHRA and CDR2 YSYEKL come from the germline V gene. CDR3 in DNA: TGCGCCAGCAGCCAAGTAGTGCGGTCGGAGACCCAGTACTTC. The encoded protein is CASSQVVRSETQYF.

The chain is built from TRBV19 and TRBJ2-1, with 7 bases aligning to TRBD1. The CDR3 loop spans 15 amino acids. The germline V gene has CDR1 LNHDA and CDR2 SQIVND (reference sequence). Trimming cost V 5 bases and J 1 base; bases outside gene matches: 5. The CDR3, as DNA: TGTGCCAGTAGTTTACAGGGGTGGTCCTACAATGAGCAGTTCTTC. It encodes CASSLQGWSYNEQFF.

The CDR3 coding sequence is TGCGCCAGCAGCCGGGGGGAACAGACCCAGTACTTC. It translates to CASSRGEQTQYF. The rearrangement joins TRBV5-1 to TRBJ2-5; TRBD2 matches 7 bases. Looked up from germline, CDR1 is SGHRS and CDR2 is YFSETQ. The CDR3 has 12 residues. J was trimmed by 6 bases and V by 4 bases; bases with no gene match: 3. Full variable domain (outside the CDR3, taken from reference TRBV5-1 and TRBJ2-5): KAGVTQTPRYLIKTRGQQVTLSCSPISGHRSVSWYQQTPGQGLQFLFEYFSETQRNKGNFPGRFSGRQFSNSRSEMNVSTLELGDSALYLCASSRGEQTQYFGPGTRLLVL.

This sequence joins TRBV7-2 and TRBJ2-7; 9 bases fit TRBD1. Germline trimming cut 4 bases from V and 0 bases from J; bases unmatched to any gene: 7. This CDR3 is built from 16 residues. Germline lookup yields CDR1 SGHTA and CDR2 FQGNSA. The DNA of the CDR3 is TGTGCCAGCAGCTCCGGGACAGGGATCGGCTCCTACGAGCAGTACTTC. This encodes CASSSGTGIGSYEQYF.

The genes are TRBV5-1 and TRBJ2-2; 14 bases fit TRBD2. Germline trimming cut 5 bases from V and 7 bases from J; bases unmatched to any gene: 1. The length of the CDR3 is 14 residues. Germline lookup yields CDR1 SGHRS and CDR2 YFSETQ. In DNA, the CDR3 is TGCGCCAGCAGGGGGACTAGCGGGAGCGGGGAGCTGTTTTTT. This codes for CASRGTSGSGELFF.

V is TRBV21-1 and J is TRBJ1-2. TRBV21-1 is a listed pseudogene. The CDR3 is 15 amino acids. The CDR3 DNA reads as TGTGCCAGCAGCAAAGCGCGGTTAGTCTCCTATGGCTACACCTTC. Protein product: CASSKARLVSYGYTF.

The rearrangement joins TRBV27 to TRBJ1-5, with TRBD1 matching over 8 bases. This CDR3 has 13 amino acids. CDR1 and CDR2 (germline): MNHEY, SMNVEV (reference sequence). Losses at the gene ends were 4 bases for V and 10 bases for J; bases not matched to a gene: 6. CDR3 sequence (DNA): TGTGCCAGCAGTTCAGACAGGGGCGGACCCCAGCATTTT. This encodes CASSSDRGGPQHF.

The rearrangement links TRBV11-2 to TRBJ2-2; 10 bases map to TRBD1. The CDR3 extends over 17 amino acids. Germline V gene sequence: CDR1 SGHAT, CDR2 FQNNGV. The V and J ends lost 1 base and 5 bases, in that order; junction bases with no gene match: 7. The CDR3 region has the DNA TGTGCCAGCAGCTTAGGTCGACAGGGGGCGGGTACCGGGGAGCTGTTTTTT. Translation: CASSLGRQGAGTGELFF.

This chain links TRBV5-1 with TRBJ2-5; D gene uncertain. V was clipped by 0 bases and J by 4 bases, with 7 bases between them. There are 13 residues in the CDR3. The V gene's germline CDR1 is SGHRS and CDR2 YFSETQ. Here the CDR3 reads CASSLALTETQYF. CDR3 DNA sequence: TGCGCCAGCAGCTTGGCACTAACAGAGACCCAGTACTTC. Full variable domain (remainder filled in from reference TRBV5-1 and TRBJ2-5): KAGVTQTPRYLIKTRGQQVTLSCSPISGHRSVSWYQQTPGQGLQFLFEYFSETQRNKGNFPGRFSGRQFSNSRSEMNVSTLELGDSALYLCASSLALTETQYFGPGTRLLVL.

The table lists this clone with a few counts. This rearrangement joins TRBV6-5 to TRBJ1-5; D might be TRBD1 (5 bases). Germline V gives CDR1 MNHEY, CDR2 SVGAGI. V lost 6 bases to trimming and J lost 5 bases, with 11 bases between them. This CDR3 region has 13 residues. In DNA form, the CDR3 reads TGTGCCAGCAGGAGGGGCGGGGATCAGCCCCAGCATTTT. This codes for CASRRGGDQPQHF.

The chain recombines TRBV28 with TRBJ1-6; D uncertain. From germline, CDR1 is MDHEN and CDR2 SYDVKM. V was clipped by 5 bases and J by 2 bases, with 10 bases between them. The length of the CDR3 is 15 residues. CDR3 in amino acids: CASSTRWPYNSPLHF. CDR3 DNA sequence: TGTGCCAGCAGTACCAGGTGGCCCTATAATTCACCCCTCCACTTT.

The gene calls are TRBV6-5 and TRBJ2-5, with 7 bases that match TRBD2. Trimming at V came to 2 bases and at J to 0 bases, leaving 3 bases not matched to a gene. The CDR3 totals 15 residues. The germline CDR1 and CDR2 sequences are MNHEY and SVGAGI. Here the CDR3 reads CASSYRDYNQETQYF. The CDR3 DNA sequence: TGTGCCAGCAGTTACCGGGACTATAACCAAGAGACCCAGTACTTC.